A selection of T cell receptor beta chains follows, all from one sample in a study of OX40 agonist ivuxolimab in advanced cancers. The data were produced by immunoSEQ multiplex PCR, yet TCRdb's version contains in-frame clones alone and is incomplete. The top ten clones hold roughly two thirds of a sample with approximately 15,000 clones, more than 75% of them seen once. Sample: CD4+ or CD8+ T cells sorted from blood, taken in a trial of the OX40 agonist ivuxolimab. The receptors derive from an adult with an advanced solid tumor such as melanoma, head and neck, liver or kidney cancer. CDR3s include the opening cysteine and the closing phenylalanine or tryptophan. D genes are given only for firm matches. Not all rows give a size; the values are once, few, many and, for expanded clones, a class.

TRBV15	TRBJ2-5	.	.	CATSRAGGPQETQYF	TGTGCCACCAGCAGAGCCGGCGGGCCCCAAGAGACCCAGTACTTC
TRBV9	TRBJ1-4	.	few	CASSVAWGANEKLFF	TGTGCCAGCAGCGTAGCATGGGGTGCTAATGAAAAACTGTTTTTT
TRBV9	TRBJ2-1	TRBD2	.	CASSVAASGNSDEQFF	TGTGCCAGCAGCGTAGCGGCTAGCGGGAATTCGGATGAGCAGTTCTTC
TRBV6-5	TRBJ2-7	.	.	CASSYSGSPIAYEQYF	TGTGCCAGCAGTTACTCAGGATCGCCTATTGCCTACGAGCAGTACTTC
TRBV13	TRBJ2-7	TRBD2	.	CASSSAYGRGVREQYF	TGTGCCAGCAGCTCCGCCTACGGGCGGGGGGTTCGCGAGCAGTACTTC
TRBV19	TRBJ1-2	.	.	CASSRGQPAIYGYTF	TGTGCCAGTAGTCGAGGACAGCCCGCAATCTATGGCTACACCTTC
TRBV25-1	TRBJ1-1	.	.	CASSGFREEAFF	TGTGCCAGCAGTGGGTTTCGGGAAGAAGCTTTCTTT
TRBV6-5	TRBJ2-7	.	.	CATSTGFHEQYF	TGTGCCACCTCGACAGGATTTCACGAGCAGTACTTC
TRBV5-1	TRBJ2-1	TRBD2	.	CASSWTGTSGNEQFF	TGCGCCAGCAGCTGGACCGGGACTAGCGGCAATGAGCAGTTCTTC
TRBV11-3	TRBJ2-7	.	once	CASSQRVEREQYF	TGCGCCAGCAGCCAACGGGTGGAGCGCGAGCAGTACTTC
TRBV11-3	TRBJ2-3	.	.	CASSLLEGLWDTQYF	TGTGCCAGCAGCTTACTAGAGGGGCTCTGGGATACGCAGTATTTT
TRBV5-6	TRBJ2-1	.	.	CASSFIGYNEQFF	TGTGCCAGCAGCTTCATCGGATACAATGAGCAGTTCTTC
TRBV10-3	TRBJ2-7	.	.	CAISESGGYEQYF	TGTGCCATCAGTGAGTCGGGGGGCTACGAGCAGTACTTC
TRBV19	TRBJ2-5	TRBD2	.	CASSRLAGDGQYF	TGTGCCAGTAGCAGACTAGCGGGGGACGGGCAGTACTTC
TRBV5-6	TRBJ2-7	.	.	CASSLAQRTYEQYF	TGTGCCAGCAGCTTGGCCCAGCGTACCTACGAGCAGTACTTC
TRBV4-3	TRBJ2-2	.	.	CASSQDPPAGVNTGELFF	TGCGCCAGCAGCCAAGATCCCCCGGCAGGGGTAAACACCGGGGAGCTGTTTTTT
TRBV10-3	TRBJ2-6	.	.	CAISESRQVWAGANVLTF	TGTGCCATCAGTGAGTCTCGCCAGGTCTGGGCTGGGGCCAACGTCCTGACTTTC
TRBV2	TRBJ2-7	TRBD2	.	CASSEEWMAGGSYEQYF	TGTGCCAGCAGTGAAGAATGGATGGCGGGGGGTTCCTACGAGCAGTACTTC
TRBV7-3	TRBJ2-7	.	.	CASSPGLGAHEQYF	TGTGCCAGCAGCCCGGGGCTGGGGGCGCACGAGCAGTACTTC
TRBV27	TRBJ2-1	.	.	CASSLLGYNEQFF	TGTGCCAGCAGTTTACTAGGGTACAATGAGCAGTTCTTC
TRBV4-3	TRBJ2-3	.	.	CASSPRWAGSTDTQYF	TGCGCCAGCAGCCCCCGCTGGGCCGGGAGCACAGATACGCAGTATTTT
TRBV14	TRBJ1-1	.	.	CASSQDLRGGNTEAFF	TGTGCCAGCAGCCAAGATCTACGGGGCGGAAACACTGAAGCTTTCTTT
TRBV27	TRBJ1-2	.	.	CASSTQWAGADGYTF	TGTGCCAGCAGTACCCAATGGGCGGGGGCTGACGGCTACACCTTC
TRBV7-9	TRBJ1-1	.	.	CASSFWDREAFF	TGTGCCAGCAGCTTTTGGGATCGTGAAGCTTTCTTT
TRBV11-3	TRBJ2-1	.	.	CASSLTGLNEQFF	TGTGCCAGCAGCTTAACAGGGCTCAATGAGCAGTTCTTC
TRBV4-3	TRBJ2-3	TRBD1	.	CASSPLQGAASSTDTQYF	TGCGCCAGCAGTCCTCTGCAGGGGGCCGCCTCTAGCACAGATACGCAGTATTTT
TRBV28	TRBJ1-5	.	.	CASSLHSNQPQHF	TGTGCCAGCAGTTTGCACAGCAATCAGCCCCAGCATTTT
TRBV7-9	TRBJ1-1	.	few	CASSLAGNPEAFF	TGTGCCAGCAGCTTAGCCGGGAATCCTGAAGCTTTCTTT
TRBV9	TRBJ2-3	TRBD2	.	CASSVRGLAGLTDTQYF	TGTGCCAGCAGCGTCAGGGGACTAGCGGGACTCACAGATACGCAGTATTTT
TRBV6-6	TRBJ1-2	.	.	CASSYTDNYGYTF	TGTGCCAGCAGTTACACGGACAACTATGGCTACACCTTC
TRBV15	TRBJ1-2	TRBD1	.	CATSRSRGTAKGYTF	TGTGCCACCAGCAGATCCAGGGGGACGGCGAAGGGCTACACCTTC
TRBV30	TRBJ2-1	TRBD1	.	CAWSGGQGDNEQFF	TGTGCCTGGAGTGGGGGACAGGGGGACAATGAGCAGTTCTTC
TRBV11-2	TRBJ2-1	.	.	CASSDPFVPGNEQFF	TGTGCCAGCAGCGACCCCTTTGTACCGGGGAATGAGCAGTTCTTC
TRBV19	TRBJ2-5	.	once	CASGGPTWETQYF	TGTGCCAGTGGGGGTCCCACCTGGGAGACCCAGTACTTC
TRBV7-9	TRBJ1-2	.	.	CASSLGSQLSTYGYTF	TGTGCCAGCAGCTTAGGCTCCCAGCTTAGTACCTATGGCTACACCTTC
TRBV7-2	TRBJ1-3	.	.	CASSASGSGNTIYF	TGTGCCAGCAGCGCCTCAGGTAGTGGAAACACCATATATTTT
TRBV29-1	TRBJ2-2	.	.	CSVDKGATNTGELFF	TGCAGCGTTGATAAGGGAGCGACGAACACCGGGGAGCTGTTTTTT
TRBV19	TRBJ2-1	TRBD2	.	CASSIAGGPFNEQFF	TGTGCCAGTAGTATAGCGGGAGGCCCCTTCAATGAGCAGTTCTTC
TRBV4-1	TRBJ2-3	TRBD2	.	CATRAGVADTQYF	TGCGCCACCCGAGCGGGAGTAGCAGATACGCAGTATTTT
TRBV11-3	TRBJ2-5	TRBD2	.	CASSLVAGTSWETQYF	TGTGCCAGCAGCTTGGTTGCCGGGACTAGCTGGGAGACCCAGTACTTC
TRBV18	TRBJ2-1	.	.	CASSPPGVEQFF	TGTGCCAGCTCACCACCGGGGGTTGAGCAGTTCTTC